The clone carrying this T cell receptor (beta chain) was observed a few times. The CDR3 contains 14 residues. Trimming removed 7 bases from V and 5 bases from J, with 17 bases in between. CDR1 and CDR2 from the germline V gene are KGHDR and SFDVKD. The sample originates from a study of response to subunit inactivated influenza vaccine. TCRdb passed the RT-PCR reads through MiXCR, listing each CDR3 protein once. The table shows over 800,000 distinct CDR3 sequences, with less than 25% occurring only once. The genes are TRBV24-1 and TRBJ2-7; maybe TRBD1 (6 bases). The material was PBMCs from blood, obtained more than 4 days after vaccination. This TCR derives from a man aged 50 to 60 who received an inactivated influenza vaccine. The CDR3 loop is CATSSGESLDEQYF. CDR3 nucleotides: TGTGCCACCAGCTCAGGGGAGAGTTTGGACGAGCAGTACTTC.